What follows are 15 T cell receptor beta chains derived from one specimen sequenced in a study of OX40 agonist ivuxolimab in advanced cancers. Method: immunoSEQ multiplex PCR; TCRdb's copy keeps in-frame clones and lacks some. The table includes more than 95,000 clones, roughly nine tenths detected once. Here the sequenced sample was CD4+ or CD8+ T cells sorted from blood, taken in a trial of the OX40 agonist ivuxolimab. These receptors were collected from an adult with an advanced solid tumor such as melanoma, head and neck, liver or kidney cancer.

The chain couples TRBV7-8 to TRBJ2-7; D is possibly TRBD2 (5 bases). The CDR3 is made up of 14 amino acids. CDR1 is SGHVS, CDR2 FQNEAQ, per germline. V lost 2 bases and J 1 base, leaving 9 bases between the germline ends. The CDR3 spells CASSLSEVSYEQYF. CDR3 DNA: TGTGCCAGCAGCTTATCGGAGGTATCCTACGAGCAGTACTTC.

The CDR3 bases are TGTGCCAGCGCCGGATTTGACGGGGGTCGGACCGGGGAGCTGTTTTTT. This gives the protein CASAGFDGGRTGELFF. The chain joins TRBV6-6 to TRBJ2-2; TRBD2 might be the D (6 bases). Germline V lookup: CDR1 MNHNY, CDR2 SVGAGI (reference sequence). Trimming shortened V by 8 bases and J by 5 bases, and 21 bases separated the two germline ends. CDR3 length: 16 amino acids.

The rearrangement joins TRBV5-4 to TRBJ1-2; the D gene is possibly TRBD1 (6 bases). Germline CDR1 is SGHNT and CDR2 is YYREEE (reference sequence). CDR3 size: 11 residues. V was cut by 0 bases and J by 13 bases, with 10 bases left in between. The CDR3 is CASSLGGARTF. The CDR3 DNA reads TGTGCCAGCAGCTTGGGGGGGGCACGCACCTTC.

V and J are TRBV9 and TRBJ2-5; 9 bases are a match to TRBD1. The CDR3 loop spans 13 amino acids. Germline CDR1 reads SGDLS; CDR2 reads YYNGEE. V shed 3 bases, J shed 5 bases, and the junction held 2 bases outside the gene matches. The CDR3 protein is CASSDRGLETQYF. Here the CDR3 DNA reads TGTGCCAGCAGCGACAGGGGGCTCGAGACCCAGTACTTC.

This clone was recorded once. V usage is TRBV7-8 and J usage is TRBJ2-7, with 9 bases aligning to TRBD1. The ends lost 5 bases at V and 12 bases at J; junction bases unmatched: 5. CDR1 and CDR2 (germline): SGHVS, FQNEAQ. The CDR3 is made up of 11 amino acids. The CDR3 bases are TGTGCCAGCAGCGAGGGGACAGGGTCGTACTTC. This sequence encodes CASSEGTGSYF.

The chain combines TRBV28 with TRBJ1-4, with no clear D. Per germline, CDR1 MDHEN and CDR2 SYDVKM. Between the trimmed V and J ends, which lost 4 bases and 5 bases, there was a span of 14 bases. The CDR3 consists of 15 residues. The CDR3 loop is CASSSRWAVNEKLFF. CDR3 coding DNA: TGTGCCAGCAGTTCCCGGTGGGCAGTCAATGAAAAACTGTTTTTT. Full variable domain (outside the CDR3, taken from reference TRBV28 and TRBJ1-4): DVKVTQSSRYLVKRTGEKVFLECVQDMDHENMFWYRQDPGLGLRLIYFSYDVKMKEKGDIPEGYSVSREKKERFSLILESASTNQTSMYLCASSSRWAVNEKLFFGSGTQLSVL.

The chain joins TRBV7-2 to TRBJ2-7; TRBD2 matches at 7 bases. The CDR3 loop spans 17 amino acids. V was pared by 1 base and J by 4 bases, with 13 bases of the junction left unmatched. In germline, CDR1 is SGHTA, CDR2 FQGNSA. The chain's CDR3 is CASSLGSLGLSTYEQYF. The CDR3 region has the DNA TGTGCCAGCAGCTTAGGTTCGTTGGGACTAAGTACATACGAGCAGTACTTC.

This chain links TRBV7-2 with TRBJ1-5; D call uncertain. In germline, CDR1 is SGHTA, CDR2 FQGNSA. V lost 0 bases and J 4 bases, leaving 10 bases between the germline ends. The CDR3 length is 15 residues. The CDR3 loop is CASSLAGVANQPQHF. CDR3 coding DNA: TGTGCCAGCAGCTTAGCCGGGGTGGCAAATCAGCCCCAGCATTTT.

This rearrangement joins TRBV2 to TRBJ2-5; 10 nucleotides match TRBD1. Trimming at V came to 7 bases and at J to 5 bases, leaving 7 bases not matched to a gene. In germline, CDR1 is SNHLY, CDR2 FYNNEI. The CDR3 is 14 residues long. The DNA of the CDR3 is TGTGCCAGCAAACGTCCGGGACAGGGGGAGACCCAGTACTTC. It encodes CASKRPGQGETQYF.

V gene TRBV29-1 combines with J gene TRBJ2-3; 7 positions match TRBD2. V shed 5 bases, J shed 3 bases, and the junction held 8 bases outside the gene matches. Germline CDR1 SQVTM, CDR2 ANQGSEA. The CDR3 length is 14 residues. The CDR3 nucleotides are TGCAGCGTTTATTCGAGCGGGAAGACAGATACGCAGTATTTT. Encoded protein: CSVYSSGKTDTQYF.

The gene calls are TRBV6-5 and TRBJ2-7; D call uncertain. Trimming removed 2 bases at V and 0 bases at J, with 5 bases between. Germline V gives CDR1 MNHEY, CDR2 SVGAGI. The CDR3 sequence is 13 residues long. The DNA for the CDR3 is TGTGCCAGCAGTTACGGGGTCTCCTACGAGCAGTACTTC. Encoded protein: CASSYGVSYEQYF.

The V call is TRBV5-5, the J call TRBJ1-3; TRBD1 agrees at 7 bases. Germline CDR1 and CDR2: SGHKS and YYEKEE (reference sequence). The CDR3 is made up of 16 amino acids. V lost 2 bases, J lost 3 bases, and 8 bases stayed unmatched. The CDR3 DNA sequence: TGTGCCAGCAGCTTATTCACAGGGGCAATTGGAAACACCATATATTTT. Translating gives CASSLFTGAIGNTIYF.

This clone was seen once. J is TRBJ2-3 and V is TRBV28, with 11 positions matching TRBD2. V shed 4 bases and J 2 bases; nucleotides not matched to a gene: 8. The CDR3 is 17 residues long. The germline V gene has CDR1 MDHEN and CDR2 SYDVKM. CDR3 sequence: CASSWRRLAGFTDTQYF. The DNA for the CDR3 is TGTGCCAGCAGTTGGAGGAGACTAGCGGGATTCACAGATACGCAGTATTTT.

In nucleotides, the CDR3 is TGTGCCAGCAGTTTATCCGCCAGGGGGACCCAGTACTTC. Its translation is CASSLSARGTQYF. The chain carries TRBV27 and TRBJ2-5; possibly TRBD1 for D (6 bases). Trimming took 0 bases from V and 7 from J, leaving 9 bases between them. Germline V gene sequence: CDR1 MNHEY, CDR2 SMNVEV (reference sequence). This CDR3 contains 13 residues.

In DNA form, the CDR3 reads TGCGCCAGCAGCCAATCAAGCGGACTTTTCTATGGCTACACCTTC. This translates into CASSQSSGLFYGYTF. V is TRBV4-3 and J is TRBJ1-2; D unresolved. This CDR3 region has 15 residues. V lost 2 bases and J lost 4, with 14 bases in between. Germline V gives CDR1 LGHNA, CDR2 YSLEER.